One TCR beta chain is described in this entry. The CDR3 spans 15 residues. Trimming shortened V by 5 bases and J by 8 bases, and 18 bases separated the two germline ends. From germline, CDR1 is SGHVS and CDR2 FNYEAQ. This sample was included in a study of cytomegalovirus exposure and HLA in healthy donors. The primer mix had 60 Vbeta and 13 Jbeta primers. Produced via immunoSEQ multiplex PCR; TCRdb's table is partial and in-frame only. This sample yields 95,000 to 100,000 clones, of which under 85% are seen a single time; more than 1.5% belongs to the top ten. Sequenced: PBMCs. The sequence derives from a man between 35 and 55 years old in good health and CMV-seronegative. J is TRBJ2-2 and V is TRBV7-6; D possibly corresponds to TRBD1 (5 bases). The CDR3 reads CASSTRQNRAGELFF. CDR3 in DNA: TGTGCCAGCAGCACCCGACAGAACCGGGCAGGGGAGCTGTTTTTT.